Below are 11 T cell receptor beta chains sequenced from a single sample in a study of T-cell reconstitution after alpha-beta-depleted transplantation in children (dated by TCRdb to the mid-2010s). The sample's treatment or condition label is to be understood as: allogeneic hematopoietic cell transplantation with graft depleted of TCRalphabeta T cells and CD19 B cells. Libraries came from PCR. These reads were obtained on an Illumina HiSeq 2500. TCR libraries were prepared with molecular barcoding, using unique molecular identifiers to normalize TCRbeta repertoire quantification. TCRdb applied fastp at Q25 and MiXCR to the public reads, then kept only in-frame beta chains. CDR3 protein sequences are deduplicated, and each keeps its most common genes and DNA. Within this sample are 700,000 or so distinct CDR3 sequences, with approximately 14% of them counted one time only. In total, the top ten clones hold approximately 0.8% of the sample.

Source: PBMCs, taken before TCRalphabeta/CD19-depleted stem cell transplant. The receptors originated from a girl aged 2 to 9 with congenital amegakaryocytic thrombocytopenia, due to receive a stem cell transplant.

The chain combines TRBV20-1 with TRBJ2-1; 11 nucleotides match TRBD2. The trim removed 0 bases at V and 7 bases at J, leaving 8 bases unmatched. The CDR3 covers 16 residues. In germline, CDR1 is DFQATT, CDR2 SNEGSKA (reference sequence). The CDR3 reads CSARDSSGTSGNEQFF. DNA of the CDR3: TGCAGTGCTAGAGATTCCTCCGGGACTAGCGGAAATGAGCAGTTCTTC.

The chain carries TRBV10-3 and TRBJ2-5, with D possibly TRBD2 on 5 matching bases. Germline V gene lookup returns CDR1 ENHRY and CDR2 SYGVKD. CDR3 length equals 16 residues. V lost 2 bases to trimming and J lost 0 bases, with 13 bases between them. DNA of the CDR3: TGTGCCATCAGTGAGGACTATAAAAGGTACCAAGAGACCCAGTACTTC. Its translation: CAISEDYKRYQETQYF.

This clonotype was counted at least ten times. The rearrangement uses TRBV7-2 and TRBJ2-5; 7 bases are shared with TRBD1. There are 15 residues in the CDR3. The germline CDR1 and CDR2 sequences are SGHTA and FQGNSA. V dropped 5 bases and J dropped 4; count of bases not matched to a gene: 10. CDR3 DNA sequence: TGTGCCAGCAGCCGTAGGGGGACAGTCGGAGAGACCCAGTACTTC. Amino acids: CASSRRGTVGETQYF.

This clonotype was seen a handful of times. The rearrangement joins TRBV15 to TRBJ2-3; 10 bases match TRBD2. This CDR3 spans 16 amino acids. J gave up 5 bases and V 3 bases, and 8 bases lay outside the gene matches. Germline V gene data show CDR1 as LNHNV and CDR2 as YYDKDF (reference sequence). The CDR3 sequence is CATSSPAGGPIDTQYF. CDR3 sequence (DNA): TGTGCCACCAGCAGTCCAGCGGGAGGGCCAATAGATACGCAGTATTTT.

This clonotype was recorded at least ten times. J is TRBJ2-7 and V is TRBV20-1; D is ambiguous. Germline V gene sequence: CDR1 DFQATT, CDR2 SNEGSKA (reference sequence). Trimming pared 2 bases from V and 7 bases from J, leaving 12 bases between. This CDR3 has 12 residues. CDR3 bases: TGCAGTGCTAGATTTACCGGGCCTGAGCAGTACTTC. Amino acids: CSARFTGPEQYF.

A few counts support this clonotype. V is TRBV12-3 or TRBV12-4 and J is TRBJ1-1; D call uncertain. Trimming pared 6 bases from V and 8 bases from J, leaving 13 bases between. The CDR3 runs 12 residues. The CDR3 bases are TGTGCCAGCAGCCAGCCTTCTCCGGAAGCTTTCTTT. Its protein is CASSQPSPEAFF.

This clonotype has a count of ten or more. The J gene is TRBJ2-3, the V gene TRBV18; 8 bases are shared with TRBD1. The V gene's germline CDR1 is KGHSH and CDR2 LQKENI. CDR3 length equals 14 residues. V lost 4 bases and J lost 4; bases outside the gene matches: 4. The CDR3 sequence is CASSRTGIADTQYF. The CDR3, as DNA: TGTGCCAGCTCACGGACAGGGATCGCAGATACGCAGTATTTT. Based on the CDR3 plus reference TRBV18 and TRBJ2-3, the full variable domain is NAGVMQNPRHLVRRRGQEARLRCSPMKGHSHVYWYRQLPEEGLKFMVYLQKENIIDESGMPKERFSAEFPKEGPSILRIQQVVRGDSAAYFCASSRTGIADTQYFGPGTRLTVL.

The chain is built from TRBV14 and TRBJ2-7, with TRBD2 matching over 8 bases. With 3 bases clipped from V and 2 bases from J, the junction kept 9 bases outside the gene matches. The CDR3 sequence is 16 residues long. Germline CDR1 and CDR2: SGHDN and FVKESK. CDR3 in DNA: TGTGCCAGCAGCCAGCTACCGGGACTAGACACCTACGAGCAGTACTTC. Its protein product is CASSQLPGLDTYEQYF.

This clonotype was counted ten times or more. The CDR3 loop is CSVTGTGANVLTF. CDR3 nucleotides: TGCAGCGTGACAGGGACCGGGGCCAACGTCCTGACTTTC. The gene calls are TRBV29-1 and TRBJ2-6; 7 bases line up with TRBD1. The CDR3 consists of 13 residues. V lost 6 bases to trimming and J lost 4 bases; unmatched junction nucleotides: 3. The germline V gene has CDR1 SQVTM and CDR2 ANQGSEA.

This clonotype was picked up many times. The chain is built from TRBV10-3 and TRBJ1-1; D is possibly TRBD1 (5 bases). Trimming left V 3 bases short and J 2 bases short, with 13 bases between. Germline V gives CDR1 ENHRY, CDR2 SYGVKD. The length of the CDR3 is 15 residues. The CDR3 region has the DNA TGTGCCATCAGTGACCAACCCGGGGGAAACACTGAAGCTTTCTTT. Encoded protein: CAISDQPGGNTEAFF.

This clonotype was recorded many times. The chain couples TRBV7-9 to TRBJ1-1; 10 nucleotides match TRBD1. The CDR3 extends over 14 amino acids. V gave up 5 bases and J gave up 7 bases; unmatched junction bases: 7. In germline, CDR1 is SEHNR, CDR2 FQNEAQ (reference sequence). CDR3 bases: TGTGCCAGCAGCCAATCAGGGGACAGGGGTGAAGCTTTCTTT. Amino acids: CASSQSGDRGEAFF.